Presented here are 18 T cell receptor beta chains from one specimen sequenced in a study of regulatory T cells in long-lasting Graves disease. Researchers made TCR beta libraries by using iRepertoire HTBI primers and running Arm-PCR on CDR3 regions. TCRdb recomputed calls from the multiplex PCR reads with MiXCR, one row per CDR3 protein. Among roughly 560,000 distinct CDR3 sequences listed, roughly 15% were seen once. Described time point: newly diagnosed GD, antithyroid drugs for less than 3 months. Making the TCR library involved RNA that had been extracted from PBMCs. These data also featured in a second study, about T cells in Graves' hyperthyroidism and ophthalmopathy.

Sequenced here: peripheral blood mononuclear cells (PBMCs), sampled at new diagnosis, from a patient treated with antithyroid drugs. All receptors derive from a woman aged 40 to 65 with Graves disease.

In this sample, this clonotype turned up many times. The rearrangement joins TRBV7-9 to TRBJ2-1; possible D gene TRBD2, 6 bases. Trimming took off 4 bases at V and 1 base at J, with 14 bases between the two ends. CDR1 is SEHNR, CDR2 FQNEAQ, per germline (reference sequence). The CDR3 contains 16 residues. The CDR3 sequence is CASSSPAGRSYNEQFF. The CDR3 DNA is TGTGCCAGCAGCTCCCCCGCAGGGAGGTCCTACAATGAGCAGTTCTTC.

V is TRBV2 and J is TRBJ2-1, with D perhaps matching TRBD2 (7 bases). V was shortened by 4 bases and J by 7 bases, with 14 bases between the two germline ends. The CDR3 runs 14 residues. CDR1 is SNHLY and CDR2 is FYNNEI in the germline V gene. The CDR3 nucleotides are TGTGCCAGCAGTGTGGGGGGGGCGGGAAATGAGCAGTTCTTC. This encodes CASSVGGAGNEQFF.

The gene calls are TRBV3-1 and TRBJ1-1; D is ambiguous. Germline V gene lookup returns CDR1 LGHDT and CDR2 YNNKEL (reference sequence). With 4 bases removed from V and 2 bases from J, the gap between germline ends came to 11 bases. CDR3 size: 14 residues. The CDR3 nucleotides read TGTGCCAGCAGCCTTAAGATAGCTAACACTGAAGCTTTCTTT. Translation gives CASSLKIANTEAFF.

This chain connects TRBV7-9 to TRBJ1-4; 7 bases agree with TRBD1. The CDR3 extends over 15 amino acids. Germline CDR1 SEHNR, CDR2 FQNEAQ (reference sequence). J gave up 6 bases and V 5 bases, and 9 bases lay outside the gene matches. The CDR3 here is CASSVVTGTDEKLFF. CDR3 DNA sequence: TGTGCCAGCAGCGTAGTGACCGGGACAGATGAAAAACTGTTTTTT.

The sample holds many counts of this clonotype. The chain employs TRBV11-2 and TRBJ2-4; 11 bases agree with TRBD2. There are 16 residues in the CDR3. Losses at the gene ends were 6 bases for V and 3 bases for J; bases not matched to a gene: 7. Germline CDR1 SGHAT, CDR2 FQNNGV. The CDR3 sequence: CASRPLAGGGKNIQYF. DNA of the CDR3: TGTGCCAGCAGACCTCTAGCGGGGGGAGGCAAAAACATTCAGTACTTC.

This clonotype came up many times. This chain connects TRBV19 to TRBJ1-5, with a possible D match to TRBD1 (5 bases). Germline V gene lookup returns CDR1 LNHDA and CDR2 SQIVND (reference sequence). This CDR3 has 13 amino acids. Trimming removed 8 bases at V and 7 bases at J, with 15 bases between. The CDR3 reads CASGYRIRQPQHF. The CDR3 DNA reads as TGTGCCAGTGGATACAGGATCAGGCAGCCCCAGCATTTT. The variable domain in full, completed from reference TRBV19 and TRBJ1-5, reads DGGITQSPKYLFRKEGQNVTLSCEQNLNHDAMYWYRQDPGQGLRLIYYSQIVNDFQKGDIAEGYSVSREKKESFPLTVTSAQKNPTAFYLCASGYRIRQPQHFGDGTRLSIL.

This clonotype has ten or more counts. The V gene is TRBV11-2, the J gene TRBJ1-1; 9 positions agree with TRBD1. CDR1 and CDR2 from the germline V gene are SGHAT and FQNNGV. V dropped 7 bases and J dropped 0; count of bases not matched to a gene: 6. The CDR3 runs to 15 residues. Here the CDR3 reads CASTHGDRVNTEAFF. The DNA for the CDR3 is TGTGCCAGCACCCACGGGGACAGGGTGAACACTGAAGCTTTCTTT. The full variable domain, with the rest looked up from reference TRBV11-2 and TRBJ1-1, is EAGVAQSPRYKIIEKRQSVAFWCNPISGHATLYWYQQILGQGPKLLIQFQNNGVVDDSQLPKDRFSAERLKGVDSTLKIQPAKLEDSAVYLCASTHGDRVNTEAFFGQGTRLTVV.

This clonotype was detected only a few times. CDR3 residues: CASSELTVYGYTF. DNA for the CDR3: TGTGCCAGCAGTGAACTGACAGTATATGGCTACACCTTC. The chain combines TRBV6-1 with TRBJ1-2; the D gene is possibly TRBD1 (5 bases). Germline V gives CDR1 MNHNS, CDR2 SASEGT. Trimming took 2 bases from V and 5 from J, leaving 9 bases between them. The CDR3 is 13 amino acids.

This clonotype was recorded many times. The genes are TRBV2 and TRBJ2-5, with D possibly called TRBD1 or TRBD2 (7 bases each). Trimming took off 3 bases at V and 5 bases at J, with 10 bases between the two ends. The CDR3 runs to 13 residues. Germline V gene sequence: CDR1 SNHLY, CDR2 FYNNEI. CDR3 in amino acids: CASSDQGGETQYF. DNA of the CDR3: TGTGCCAGCAGTGATCAGGGGGGGGAGACCCAGTACTTC.

The table lists this clonotype with a few counts. The genes are TRBV12-3 or TRBV12-4 and TRBJ2-2; the D is unclear. Between the trimmed V and J ends, which lost 3 bases and 4 bases, there was a span of 9 bases. The CDR3 is made up of 14 amino acids. Here the CDR3 reads CASSFQDGTGELFF. DNA of the CDR3: TGTGCCAGCAGTTTTCAGGATGGCACCGGGGAGCTGTTTTTT.

This sequence joins TRBV30 and TRBJ2-7; 8 nucleotides line up with TRBD2. CDR3 size: 15 residues. Germline V gene lookup returns CDR1 GTSNPN and CDR2 SVGIG (reference sequence). V trimming: 6 bases; J trimming: 6 bases; junction bases outside the gene matches: 16. CDR3 bases: TGTGCCTGTAATCACGGGAGACTAGCGCCTTCCGAGCAGTACTTC. Protein sequence: CACNHGRLAPSEQYF.

This clonotype was found many times. The CDR3 DNA reads TGTGCCTGGAGTGGAGGGACATCCTACGAGCAGTACTTC. Its translation is CAWSGGTSYEQYF. This chain links TRBV30 with TRBJ2-7; possibly TRBD1 for D (6 bases). The CDR3 length is 13 residues. Germline values: CDR1 GTSNPN, CDR2 SVGIG (reference sequence). The V and J ends lost 1 base and 1 base respectively, with 8 bases between them.

This clonotype was seen at least ten times. The V and J genes are TRBV3-1 and TRBJ2-3, with 7 bases matching TRBD2. CDR1 is LGHDT and CDR2 is YNNKEL in the germline V gene (reference sequence). The CDR3 totals 16 residues. J gave up 2 bases and V 0 bases, and 5 bases lay outside the gene matches. CDR3 bases: TGTGCCAGCAGCCAAGAAGGGAGCGGGGTCACAGATACGCAGTATTTT. Its protein product is CASSQEGSGVTDTQYF.

The V and J genes are TRBV3-1 and TRBJ2-2, with D tentatively TRBD1 (6 bases). CDR3 length: 15 residues. CDR1 and CDR2 from the germline V gene are LGHDT and YNNKEL (reference sequence). Trimming left V 1 base short and J 4 bases short, with 10 bases between. The CDR3 region has the DNA TGTGCCAGCAGCCAAGGAAGGGGGAGCACCGGGGAGCTGTTTTTT. This codes for CASSQGRGSTGELFF.

In this sample, this clonotype turned up many times. V gene TRBV20-1 combines with J gene TRBJ1-2, with a weak D call TRBD1 (6 bases). The CDR3 runs to 14 residues. V was cut by 6 bases and J by 4 bases, with 18 bases left in between. Germline-derived CDR1 and CDR2 are DFQATT and SNEGSKA (reference sequence). The CDR3 DNA sequence: TGCAGTGCGGAGACCGGACAGATCCCCTATGGCTACACCTTC. This codes for CSAETGQIPYGYTF.

In its sample, this clonotype was seen many times. The chain uses TRBV12-3 or TRBV12-4 and TRBJ2-5; 13 bases align to TRBD2. CDR3 length: 17 residues. V was clipped by 6 bases and J by 5 bases; unmatched bases: 12. CDR3 loop: CASSLRLLAGGLETQYF. DNA for the CDR3: TGTGCCAGCAGCCTGCGACTACTAGCGGGGGGGCTGGAGACCCAGTACTTC.

This clonotype came up many times. The chain is built from TRBV3-1 and TRBJ1-1; possible D gene TRBD1, 6 bases. V dropped 3 bases and J dropped 1 base, with 9 bases sitting between them. The CDR3 has 14 amino acids. CDR1 LGHDT and CDR2 YNNKEL come from the germline V gene (reference sequence). CDR3 sequence reads: CASSHTTGNTEAFF. CDR3 DNA sequence: TGTGCCAGCAGCCACACGACAGGGAACACTGAAGCTTTCTTT.

At least ten counts were recorded for this clonotype. The chain has TRBV3-1 and TRBJ2-1, with D perhaps matching TRBD2 (6 bases). The CDR3 length is 14 residues. Between the trimmed V and J ends, which lost 3 bases and 10 bases, there was a span of 16 bases. Germline CDR1 and CDR2: LGHDT and YNNKEL (reference sequence). In DNA, the CDR3 is TGTGCCAGCAGCCAGTCGGGGACTGGATGGGAGCAGTTCTTC. Protein product: CASSQSGTGWEQFF.